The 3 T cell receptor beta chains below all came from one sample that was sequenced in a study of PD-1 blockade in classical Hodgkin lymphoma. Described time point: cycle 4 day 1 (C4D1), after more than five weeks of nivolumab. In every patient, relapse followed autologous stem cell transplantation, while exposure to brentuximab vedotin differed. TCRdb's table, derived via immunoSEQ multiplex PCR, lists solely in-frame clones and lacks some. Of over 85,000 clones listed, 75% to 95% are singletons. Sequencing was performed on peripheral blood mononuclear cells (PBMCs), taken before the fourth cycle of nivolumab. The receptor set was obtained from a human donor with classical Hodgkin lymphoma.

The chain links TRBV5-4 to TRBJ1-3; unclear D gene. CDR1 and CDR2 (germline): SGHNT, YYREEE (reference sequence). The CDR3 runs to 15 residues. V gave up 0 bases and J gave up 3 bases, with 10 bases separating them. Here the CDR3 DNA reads TGTGCCAGCAGCTTGGGTGTCAATATTGGAAACACCATATATTTT. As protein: CASSLGVNIGNTIYF.

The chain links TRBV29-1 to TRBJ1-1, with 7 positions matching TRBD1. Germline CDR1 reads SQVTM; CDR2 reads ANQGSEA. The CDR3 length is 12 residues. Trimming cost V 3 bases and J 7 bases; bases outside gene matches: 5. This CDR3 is CSVDPGQLEAFF. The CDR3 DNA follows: TGCAGCGTTGACCCGGGACAGCTTGAAGCTTTCTTT.

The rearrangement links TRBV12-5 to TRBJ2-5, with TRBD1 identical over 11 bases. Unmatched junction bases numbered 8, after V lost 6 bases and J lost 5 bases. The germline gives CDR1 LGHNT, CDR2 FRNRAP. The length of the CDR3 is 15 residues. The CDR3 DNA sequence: TGTGCTAGTGGCCGGGACAGGGGGACGGGGGAGACCCAGTACTTC. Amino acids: CASGRDRGTGETQYF.